This TCR beta chain was recovered during a study of CD8+ T cells in alopecia areata (dated by TCRdb to between 2017 and 2018). Background on the whole study: Treated patients were enrolled in an open-label pilot trial of oral tofacitinib, 5 to 10 mg twice daily, for moderate-to-severe alopecia areata. Tofacitinib was given for 6 to 18 months, followed by 6 months of follow-up off drug to assess delayed response and recurrence. In both human patients and the C3H/HeJ mouse model, the study applied high-throughput TCRbeta sequencing to look at T cell clonal expansion in alopecia areata. In humans, TCRbeta sequencing was performed on scalp tissue and on sorted CD4+ and CD8+ peripheral blood T cells from healthy controls and from patients with patchy or totalis/universalis alopecia areata. Biopsies were taken from tofacitinib-treated patients at baseline and at 4 and 24 weeks of treatment, and a later scalp biopsy was taken in several of the tofacitinib-treated patients. Scalp clonality was compared across normal scalp (n=4), patchy alopecia areata scalp (n=8), and alopecia totalis/universalis scalp (n=8). RNA was extracted with the PAXgene miRNA kit for fixed scalp, the miRNeasy kit for PBMCs, and the RNeasy kit for mouse skin. Amplification of TCRbeta CDR3 regions was done by immunoSEQ multiplex PCR using 35 Vbeta forward primers and 13 Jbeta reverse primers.

Paper-wide results and their limitations: Lesional scalp, especially in alopecia totalis/universalis, showed higher clonality and more expanded CD8+ clones than normal scalp, suggesting antigenic drive. Shared TCR sequences between patients were less evident than in mice, which may be partly attributable to HLA diversity in the patient population. Resident alphabeta T cells in normal human skin are also sequenced, complicating scalp TCR repertoire analysis, unlike mouse skin dominated by gammadelta T cells.

The method behind the library was the immunoSEQ multiplex PCR assay. To provide template for TCR sequencing, every sample had RNA extracted and reverse transcribed into cDNA. First-strand cDNA was synthesized with SuperScript III using a 2:1 mix of oligo-dT and random hexamers. A synthetic immune receptor repertoire was used to measure amplification bias, and any remaining bias was corrected computationally. In the paper's pipeline: Raw reads were preprocessed for error removal, and CDR3 was defined according to IMGT conventions as running from the conserved cysteine to phenylalanine. Clonality was calculated as 1 minus Shannon entropy normalized by log2 of the number of productive unique TCRs. Scalp TCRbeta sequences were cross-referenced with sorted blood CD4 and CD8 repertoires so that the CD4 or CD8 identity of scalp clones could be inferred. This is the immuneACCESS table as TCRdb keeps it, with only in-frame sequences that have V and J called. A part of the clones is gone; compared with another copy, unresolved V genes explain less than half, and the rest is unexplained. V and J calls and clone size come straight from that table; D and trimming were deduced from the DNA. This sample has 90,000 to 100,000 clones in its table, and 41% of those were observed once. Around 1.4% of the sample lies in the top ten.

This clone was found a few times. No cognate antigen has been identified for it. Nothing much larger sits one base from this clone, and base qualities are not available. Peripheral blood and lesional scalp punch biopsies were obtained from patients with alopecia areata. PBMCs were isolated by density centrifugation and stained for CD3, CD4 and CD8, and CD4+ and CD8+ T cells were sorted on a FACSAria. The trim is 0 bases for V and 3 bases for J, with a gap of 18 bases between the germline ends. In the germline V gene (reference sequence), CDR1 corresponds to GTSNPN and CDR2 to SVGIG. From the cysteine up to the phenylalanine, the CDR3 has a length of 17 residues. Kept here is only the CDR3 DNA, which spans 51 bases and is read in frame from base 1.

This chain joins TRBV30 to TRBJ1-5; TRBD1 is possibly the D segment (6 matching bases). The sequence was obtained from a human donor with alopecia areata. Input material: CD4+ T cells sorted from blood. The sequence in DNA is TGTGCCTGGAGTGTCCCAGGACAGCACAAACTCAATCAGCCCCAGCATTTT. Translation gives CAWSVPGQHKLNQPQHF.